One and the same sample provided the 24 T cell receptor beta chains below, sequenced in a study of T cells in localized non-small cell lung cancer. Clones were sequenced by immunoSEQ multiplex PCR, and TCRdb holds only the in-frame ones, with some missing. Here the sample spans 75,000 to 95,000 clones, approximately 88% being singletons. Specimen: peripheral blood, collected before any cancer treatment. The receptors derive from a man between 40 and 75 years old with stage I squamous cell lung carcinoma.

The V gene is TRBV5-1, the J gene TRBJ1-2; 8 positions match TRBD1. CDR3 size: 13 residues. The V gene's germline CDR1 is SGHRS and CDR2 YFSETQ. The V and J ends lost 4 bases and 6 bases, in that order; junction bases with no gene match: 5. CDR3 bases: TGCGCCAGCAGCCAGGGACAGGACCATGGCTACACCTTC. Protein product: CASSQGQDHGYTF.

This chain connects TRBV4-2 to TRBJ1-6, with TRBD1 matching over 7 bases. The V segment lost 3 bases and the J segment 0 bases; nucleotides outside the gene matches: 8. CDR3 length: 18 amino acids. Germline V gene sequence: CDR1 LGHNA, CDR2 YNFKEQ. In DNA, the CDR3 is TGTGCCAGCAGCCAGGAGACAGGGCTGAGCTCCTATAATTCACCCCTCCACTTT. Protein: CASSQETGLSSYNSPLHF.

This rearrangement joins TRBV5-8 to TRBJ1-5, with a weak D call TRBD1 (5 bases). Germline loops: CDR1 SGHTS, CDR2 YDEGEE. Trimming shortened V by 2 bases and J by 6 bases, and 21 bases separated the two germline ends. This CDR3 has 17 residues. The CDR3 reads CASSLFDGRRGVQPQHF. CDR3 nucleotides: TGTGCCAGCAGCTTATTTGATGGGCGGAGGGGAGTTCAGCCCCAGCATTTT.

The chain carries TRBV28 and TRBJ2-2; D unclear. The CDR3 totals 15 residues. In germline, CDR1 is MDHEN, CDR2 SYDVKM. V dropped 2 bases and J dropped 6 bases, with 13 bases sitting between them. The DNA for the CDR3 is TGTGCCAGCAGTTTACGGCTCCTGCGGTCCGGGGAGCTGTTTTTT. It yields the protein CASSLRLLRSGELFF.

This chain joins TRBV15 and TRBJ1-3; 7 bases agree with TRBD1. The CDR3 is 14 amino acids. V gave up 1 base and J gave up 3 bases; unmatched junction bases: 0. CDR1 is LNHNV and CDR2 is YYDKDF in the germline V gene (reference sequence). The CDR3 sequence: CATSRAGGGNTIYF. DNA of the CDR3: TGTGCCACCAGCAGAGCAGGGGGTGGAAACACCATATATTTT.

This clone appeared a few times. V gene TRBV27 combines with J gene TRBJ2-3; D unclear. With 2 bases removed from V and 5 bases from J, the gap between germline ends came to 2 bases. Germline V CDR1 and CDR2: MNHEY, SMNVEV (reference sequence). The CDR3 has 11 amino acids. As DNA, the CDR3 is TGTGCCAGCAGTTTAGGAGATACGCAGTATTTT. It encodes CASSLGDTQYF.

J is TRBJ1-1 and V is TRBV5-1, with D possibly being TRBD1 (6 bases). V lost 3 bases and J 0 bases, leaving 15 bases between the germline ends. This CDR3 is built from 16 residues. Germline V lookup: CDR1 SGHRS, CDR2 YFSETQ. Here the CDR3 reads CASSSLTGPLNTEAFF. The CDR3 DNA follows: TGCGCCAGCAGCTCCCTTACAGGGCCCTTGAACACTGAAGCTTTCTTT.

V is TRBV5-1 and J is TRBJ1-2; D may be TRBD1 (5 bases). Germline V CDR1 and CDR2: SGHRS, YFSETQ. The V and J ends lost 0 bases and 6 bases respectively, with 12 bases between them. The CDR3 covers 14 residues. The CDR3 coding sequence is TGCGCCAGCAGCTTGGCCCCAGGGATGGATGGCTACACCTTC. Translation: CASSLAPGMDGYTF.

This chain joins TRBV27 and TRBJ1-1; D is perhaps TRBD1 (6 bases). V gave up 8 bases and J gave up 0 bases, with 13 bases separating them. Germline values: CDR1 MNHEY, CDR2 SMNVEV (reference sequence). The CDR3 covers 14 residues. CDR3 protein: CASGRDTMNTEAFF. DNA for the CDR3: TGTGCCAGCGGTAGGGACACTATGAACACTGAAGCTTTCTTT.

This chain links TRBV7-2 with TRBJ1-1, with D perhaps matching TRBD1 (6 bases). The CDR3 runs 15 residues. The germline V gene has CDR1 SGHTA and CDR2 FQGNSA. V was pared by 1 base and J by 4 bases, with 13 bases between. The CDR3 coding sequence is TGTGCCAGCAGCTTAGTCAGGGGAGGGCGCACTGAAGCTTTCTTT. It codes for CASSLVRGGRTEAFF. Full variable domain (remainder filled in from reference TRBV7-2 and TRBJ1-1): GAGVSQSPSNKVTEKGKDVELRCDPISGHTALYWYRQSLGQGLEFLIYFQGNSAPDKSGLPSDRFSAERTGGSVSTLTIQRTQQEDSAVYLCASSLVRGGRTEAFFGQGTRLTVV.

This clone was seen a single time. The genes are TRBV21-1 and TRBJ2-3. TRBV21-1 is annotated as a pseudogene. CDR3 length: 16 residues. Here the CDR3 DNA reads TGTGCCAGCAGCCCTAAAGAAGGGGAGCCCCCGGATACGCAGTATTTT. Translating gives CASSPKEGEPPDTQYF.

The chain has TRBV18 and TRBJ2-2; possible D gene TRBD1, 6 bases. The CDR3 covers 18 residues. Trimming removed 4 bases from V and 0 bases from J, with 18 bases in between. Germline CDR1 is KGHSH and CDR2 is LQKENI. The CDR3 DNA reads TGTGCCAGCTCACAGGTCGGGACACCCACCGCGAACACCGGGGAGCTGTTTTTT. It translates to CASSQVGTPTANTGELFF.

The chain employs TRBV6-1 and TRBJ1-3; 7 bases fit TRBD1. V shed 0 bases, J shed 8 bases, and the junction held 10 bases outside the gene matches. CDR1 and CDR2 (germline): MNHNS, SASEGT. The CDR3 is made up of 16 amino acids. The CDR3 loop is CASSEALLQGRDTIYF. The CDR3 bases are TGTGCCAGCAGTGAAGCACTCCTACAGGGGAGGGACACCATATATTTT.

The chain has TRBV7-2 and TRBJ2-7; 7 bases align to TRBD2. Germline V gene lookup returns CDR1 SGHTA and CDR2 FQGNSA. The J segment lost 3 bases and the V segment lost 5 bases, leaving 7 bases of the junction unmatched. The CDR3 contains 14 residues. The CDR3 nucleotides are TGTGCCAGCAGCCAGGGCGGGAGAGGCTACGAGCAGTACTTC. Its protein is CASSQGGRGYEQYF.

The rearrangement joins TRBV11-1 to TRBJ1-2; D unclear. The CDR3 totals 15 residues. The V gene's germline CDR1 is SGHAT and CDR2 FQDESV (reference sequence). V was clipped by 5 bases and J by 4 bases, with 17 bases between them. The CDR3 region is CASSLPSTGSYGYTF. The CDR3 DNA reads TGTGCCAGCAGCCTACCCTCGACGGGATCCTATGGCTACACCTTC.

V usage is TRBV5-5 and J usage is TRBJ1-2, with D unresolved. The CDR3 is 12 residues long. Germline-derived CDR1 and CDR2 are SGHKS and YYEKEE (reference sequence). The V end was cut by 4 bases, the J end by 4 bases, with 8 bases between. The CDR3 protein is CASSPVGYGYTF. The CDR3 region has the DNA TGTGCCAGCAGCCCCGTTGGCTATGGCTACACCTTC.

The V gene is TRBV2, the J gene TRBJ2-5; D unresolved. The CDR3 consists of 13 residues. CDR1 is SNHLY, CDR2 FYNNEI, per germline. Trimming left V 4 bases short and J 2 bases short, with 8 bases between. This chain's CDR3 is CASSGSRQETQYF. CDR3 nucleotides: TGTGCCAGCAGTGGCTCCAGGCAAGAGACCCAGTACTTC. Variable domain in full (rest from reference TRBV2 and TRBJ2-5): EPEVTQTPSHQVTQMGQEVILRCVPISNHLYFYWYRQILGQKVEFLVSFYNNEISEKSEIFDDQFSVERPDGSNFTLKIRSTKLEDSAMYFCASSGSRQETQYFGPGTRLLVL.

This chain connects TRBV7-2 to TRBJ1-6, with 9 bases that match TRBD1. Trimming at V came to 4 bases and at J to 7 bases, leaving 8 bases not matched to a gene. The CDR3 is made up of 16 amino acids. In germline, CDR1 is SGHTA, CDR2 FQGNSA. The CDR3 DNA is TGTGCCAGCAGCTCATCGTACAGGGGGCAAAATTCACCCCTCCACTTT. Protein product: CASSSSYRGQNSPLHF.

V usage is TRBV7-6 and J usage is TRBJ1-1; D is undetermined. From germline, CDR1 is SGHVS and CDR2 FNYEAQ. The CDR3 consists of 14 residues. Trimming shortened V by 1 base and J by 1 base, and 7 bases separated the two germline ends. The DNA of the CDR3 is TGTGCCAGCAGCTTAGGGCGAGGGAACACTGAAGCTTTCTTT. Amino acids: CASSLGRGNTEAFF.

The chain employs TRBV2 and TRBJ2-3; D unclear. Germline V gene data show CDR1 as SNHLY and CDR2 as FYNNEI. The CDR3 spans 13 residues. V gave up 7 bases and J gave up 0 bases, with 8 bases separating them. The CDR3, as DNA: TGTGCCAGCACCCCCACTAGCACAGATACGCAGTATTTT. Translated: CASTPTSTDTQYF.

The chain uses TRBV4-3 and TRBJ1-5; possible D gene TRBD1, 6 bases. This CDR3 region has 16 residues. Germline V lookup: CDR1 LGHNA, CDR2 YSLEER. The V and J ends lost 0 bases and 6 bases respectively, with 15 bases between them. CDR3 DNA sequence: TGCGCCAGCAGCCAAGACGGGGGGCGAGGGGGTCAGCCCCAGCATTTT. Protein product: CASSQDGGRGGQPQHF.

V is TRBV2 and J is TRBJ1-2, with D possibly matching TRBD1 (5 bases). The CDR3 runs to 13 residues. Trimming cost V 5 bases and J 8 bases, with 15 bases left between them. Germline V gene lookup returns CDR1 SNHLY and CDR2 FYNNEI. In DNA, the CDR3 is TGTGCCAGCAGTCAACGGGGCGCGGAGGGCTACACCTTC. It encodes CASSQRGAEGYTF.

This clone was observed a few times. V is TRBV6-1 and J is TRBJ1-1; perhaps TRBD1 as D (5 bases). Trimming cost V 2 bases and J 0 bases, with 10 bases left between them. Germline CDR1 and CDR2: MNHNS and SASEGT. This CDR3 is 15 amino acids long. The CDR3 reads CASSEYETVNTEAFF. The CDR3, as DNA: TGTGCCAGCAGTGAATATGAGACAGTGAACACTGAAGCTTTCTTT.

As for this clone: Additional DNA sequences in this sample encode the identical CDR3. CDR3 sequence reads: CAISGGETQYF. CDR3 DNA sequence: TGTGCCATCAGCGGGGGGGAGACCCAGTACTTC. This chain uses TRBV10-3 with TRBJ2-5, with 7 nucleotides matching TRBD2. The V gene end was trimmed by 6 bases and the J gene end by 5 bases; junction bases not matched to a gene: 0. CDR1 is ENHRY, CDR2 SYGVKD, per germline. This CDR3 has 11 residues.